This is a list of T cell receptor beta chains from one sample in a study of T cell responses to AZD1222 COVID-19 vaccine. Clones were sequenced by immunoSEQ multiplex PCR, and TCRdb holds only the in-frame ones, with some missing. Among fewer than 70,000 clones, around 90% were seen once, and the ten largest hold just under 5%. The source material was peripheral blood, sampled on day 0 of AZD1222 vaccination. The receptors shown here come from an adult in good health. Both conserved end residues are part of each CDR3. D genes are given only for firm matches. Size values are once, few and many counts, or a class for expanded clones, and some rows have none.

clone size	D gene	V gene	J gene	CDR3 DNA	CDR3 protein
.	TRBD1	TRBV7-9	TRBJ2-7	TGTGCCAGCAGCCTCTCTTCGACAGGGGGGTACGAGCAGTACTTC	CASSLSSTGGYEQYF
few	TRBD1	TRBV2	TRBJ1-6	TGTGCCAGCAGGACAGGGAGCTCCTATAATTCACCCCTCCACTTT	CASRTGSSYNSPLHF
.	.	TRBV29-1	TRBJ1-1	TGCAGCGCTTTCATGAACACTGAAGCTTTCTTT	CSAFMNTEAFF
once	TRBD1	TRBV7-9	TRBJ1-2	TGTGCCAGCAGCTTAGGAGGGACAGAGAGTACGGGCTACACCTTC	CASSLGGTESTGYTF
.	TRBD1	TRBV5-1	TRBJ1-1	TGCGCCAGCAGCTCCGGACAGGGAGGGACTGAAGCTTTCTTT	CASSSGQGGTEAFF
.	.	TRBV6-5	TRBJ1-1	TGTGCCAGCAGTTACTCGACGAACATGAACACTGAAGCTTTCTTT	CASSYSTNMNTEAFF
.	.	TRBV3-1/TRBV3-2	TRBJ1-2	TGTGCCAGCAGCCAAACACCGGCTGGCTACACCTTC	CASSQTPAGYTF
.	TRBD2	TRBV7-9	TRBJ2-7	TGTGCCAGCAGCTTAGCTGGACTAGCGGTTGAGGGATCCCACGAGCAGTACTTC	CASSLAGLAVEGSHEQYF
.	TRBD2	TRBV3-1/TRBV3-2	TRBJ2-7	TGTGCCAGCAGCCAGGGACTAGGCTACGAGCAGTACTTC	CASSQGLGYEQYF
.	TRBD2	TRBV9	TRBJ2-5	TGTGCCAGCAGCGAAGGTCCGGGACTAGAGGGTGAGACCCAGTACTTC	CASSEGPGLEGETQYF
.	.	TRBV3-1/TRBV3-2	TRBJ1-2	TGTGCCAGCAGCTCCTCGGACAGCTCCTATGGCTACACCTTC	CASSSSDSSYGYTF
.	TRBD2	TRBV6-4	TRBJ2-3	TGTGCCAGCAGTGACTCGACCAGCGGGGGCCCAGATACGCAGTATTTT	CASSDSTSGGPDTQYF
.	.	TRBV4-1	TRBJ1-2	TGCGCCAGCAGCCAGGAAGACAGGATATACTATGGCTACACCTTC	CASSQEDRIYYGYTF
.	.	TRBV19	TRBJ2-1	TGTGCCAGTAGTATACTACTGTACAATGAGCAGTTCTTC	CASSILLYNEQFF
.	TRBD2	TRBV27	TRBJ2-5	TGTGCCAGCAGTTTATGGCTAGCGGGGGTGGAGACCCAGTACTTC	CASSLWLAGVETQYF